One sample yielded the 6 T cell receptor beta chains listed below, sequenced in a study of blood T cell repertoires in COVID-19. TCRdb's table, derived via immunoSEQ multiplex PCR, lists solely in-frame clones and lacks some. The data hold around 330,000 clones, with roughly 90% observed a single time. Sequences were obtained from peripheral blood. The receptors shown here come from a woman aged 45-59 years with active or convalescent COVID-19.

For this clone: The sample contains more than one DNA sequence encoding this CDR3. The chain joins TRBV27 to TRBJ1-3; the match to TRBD1 covers 9 bases. The CDR3 covers 14 residues. Losses at the gene ends were 5 bases for V and 7 bases for J; bases not matched to a gene: 6. The germline V gene has CDR1 MNHEY and CDR2 SMNVEV (reference sequence). CDR3 bases: TGTGCCAGCAGTCCACAGGGGGCGCGGAACACCATATATTTT. Residues: CASSPQGARNTIYF.

The genes are TRBV7-3 and TRBJ1-6, with D uncertain. Per the germline V gene, CDR1 is SGHTA and CDR2 is FQGTGA. Trimming cost V 5 bases and J 5 bases, with 13 bases left between them. The CDR3 totals 15 residues. The CDR3 DNA reads TGTGCCAGCAGCGCCACTTCCTACCATAATTCACCCCTCCACTTT. Protein product: CASSATSYHNSPLHF.

V gene TRBV25-1 combines with J gene TRBJ1-1; tentative D call: TRBD1 (6 bases). This CDR3 comprises 12 residues. Per germline, CDR1 MGHDK and CDR2 SYGVNS. V was pared by 8 bases and J by 1 base, with 8 bases between. This chain's CDR3 is CASGQSNTEAFF. In DNA form, the CDR3 reads TGTGCCAGCGGACAGTCGAACACTGAAGCTTTCTTT.

The genes are TRBV4-2 and TRBJ1-3; TRBD1 might be the D (5 bases). Germline CDR1 reads LGHNA; CDR2 reads YNFKEQ. V gave up 0 bases and J gave up 0 bases, with 9 bases separating them. There are 16 residues in the CDR3. DNA for the CDR3: TGTGCCAGCAGCCAAGAAGGGGTTCGCTCTGGAAACACCATATATTTT. This encodes CASSQEGVRSGNTIYF.

The chain couples TRBV4-2 to TRBJ2-6; 10 bases line up with TRBD1. The CDR3 loop spans 20 amino acids. V lost 3 bases and J lost 0; bases outside the gene matches: 11. Germline V gene sequence: CDR1 LGHNA, CDR2 YNFKEQ. CDR3 protein: CASSQYTGQGTSSGANVLTF. DNA for the CDR3: TGTGCCAGCAGCCAGTATACGGGACAGGGGACAAGCTCTGGGGCCAACGTCCTGACTTTC.

This chain joins TRBV11-1 and TRBJ2-1; 9 bases match TRBD1. The V segment lost 5 bases and the J segment 5 bases; nucleotides outside the gene matches: 7. CDR3 length equals 15 residues. Germline V lookup: CDR1 SGHAT, CDR2 FQDESV (reference sequence). CDR3 nucleotide sequence: TGTGCCAGCAGCAAACCGGGACAGGGAAACAATGAGCAGTTCTTC. Translated: CASSKPGQGNNEQFF.